This T cell receptor (beta chain) was documented in a study of cytomegalovirus exposure and HLA in healthy donors. Everyone who donated was a healthy bone marrow donor. The PCR contained 60 Vbeta and 13 Jbeta primers. TCRdb's copy holds only in-frame clones and misses some; the assay was immunoSEQ multiplex PCR. This sample's table has approximately 130,000 clones. Trimming cost V 4 bases and J 5 bases; bases outside gene matches: 9. Germline assignment: CDR1 SGHNT and CDR2 YENEEA. The CDR3 has 15 residues. V gene TRBV11-3 combines with J gene TRBJ1-1; 8 bases fit TRBD1. The sample was PBMCs. The sequence was obtained from a woman aged 55-75 years in good health and CMV-seronegative. This CDR3 is CASSSSPGGQTEAFF. The CDR3 DNA reads TGTGCCAGCAGCTCTAGCCCAGGGGGCCAGACTGAAGCTTTCTTT.